This T cell receptor (beta chain) came from a study of shared clonotypes between healthy human individuals. Study-level findings and limits: Limited genetic and exposure-history diversity came from having few donors.

Once extracted for a subset, genomic DNA was divided evenly among several immunoSEQ plates. Some clones are missing from TCRdb's copy, which holds only in-frame ones; the method was immunoSEQ multiplex PCR. The sample includes around 500,000 clones, less than 80% of them seen just once. In regard to this clone: Its antigen remains unidentified.

V gave up 0 bases and J gave up 2 bases; unmatched junction bases: 7. The CDR3 covers 17 residues. The V gene's germline CDR1 is SGHRS and CDR2 YFSETQ. This chain joins TRBV5-1 and TRBJ1-5, with 8 nucleotides matching TRBD1. The source of this sequence is a woman aged 40 to 50 in good health. Some clones in this sample may be carry-over from other donors' samples. The sample was PBMCs. CDR3 sequence (DNA): TGCGCCAGCAGCTTGGCGACAGGGGCGAGTGGCAATCAGCCCCAGCATTTT. The encoded protein is CASSLATGASGNQPQHF.